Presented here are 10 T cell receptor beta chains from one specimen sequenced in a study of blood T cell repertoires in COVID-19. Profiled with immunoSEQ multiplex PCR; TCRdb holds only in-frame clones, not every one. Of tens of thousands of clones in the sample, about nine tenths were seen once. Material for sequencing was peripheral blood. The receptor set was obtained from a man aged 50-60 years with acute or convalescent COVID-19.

The CDR3 nucleotides are TGTGCCAGCAGTTACCTGGTCCTCGGCGGCCCCGTTGGATATGGCTACACCTTC. It codes for CASSYLVLGGPVGYGYTF. The rearrangement uses TRBV6-2 or TRBV6-3 and TRBJ1-2; D is ambiguous. The V and J ends lost 2 bases and 5 bases respectively, with 24 bases between them. Germline lookup yields CDR1 MNHEY and CDR2 SVGEGT. The CDR3 has 18 amino acids.

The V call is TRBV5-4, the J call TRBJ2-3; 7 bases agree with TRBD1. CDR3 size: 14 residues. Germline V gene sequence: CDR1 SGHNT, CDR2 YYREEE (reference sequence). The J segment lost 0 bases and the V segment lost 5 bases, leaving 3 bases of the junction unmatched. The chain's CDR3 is CASRYRGSTDTQYF. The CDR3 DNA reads TGTGCCAGCAGATACAGGGGAAGCACAGATACGCAGTATTTT. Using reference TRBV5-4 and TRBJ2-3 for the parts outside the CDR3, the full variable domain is ETGVTQSPTHLIKTRGQQVTLRCSSQSGHNTVSWYQQALGQGPQFIFQYYREEENGRGNFPPRFSGLQFPNYSSELNVNALELDDSALYLCASRYRGSTDTQYFGPGTRLTVL.

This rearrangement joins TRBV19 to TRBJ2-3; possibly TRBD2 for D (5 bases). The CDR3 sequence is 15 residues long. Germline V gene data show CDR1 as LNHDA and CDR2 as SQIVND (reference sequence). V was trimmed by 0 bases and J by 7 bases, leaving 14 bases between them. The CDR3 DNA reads TGTGCCAGTAGTATAGATGAGGGTCCATCTCATACGCAGTATTTT. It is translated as CASSIDEGPSHTQYF.

For the CDR3, the DNA is TGTGCCAGCAGTTACTCGAGCCCAGGGGAGACCCAGTACTTC. As protein: CASSYSSPGETQYF. The chain links TRBV6-2 or TRBV6-3 to TRBJ2-5, with a tentative D call TRBD1 (5 bases). Trimming removed 0 bases at V and 5 bases at J, with 10 bases between. The CDR3 has 14 residues. Germline CDR1 and CDR2: MNHEY and SVGEGT.

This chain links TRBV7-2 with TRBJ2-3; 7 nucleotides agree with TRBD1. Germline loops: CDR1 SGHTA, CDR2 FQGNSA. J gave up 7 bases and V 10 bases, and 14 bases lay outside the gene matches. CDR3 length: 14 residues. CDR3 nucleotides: TGTGCCATCGTCACAGGGGCGGGCAGGAATACGCAGTATTTT. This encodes CAIVTGAGRNTQYF.

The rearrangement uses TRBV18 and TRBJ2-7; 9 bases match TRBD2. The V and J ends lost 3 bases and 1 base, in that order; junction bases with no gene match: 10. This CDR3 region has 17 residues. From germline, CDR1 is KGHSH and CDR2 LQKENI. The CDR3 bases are TGTGCCAGCTCACCGATCCAGACTAGCGGACTTTCCTACGAGCAGTACTTC. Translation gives CASSPIQTSGLSYEQYF.

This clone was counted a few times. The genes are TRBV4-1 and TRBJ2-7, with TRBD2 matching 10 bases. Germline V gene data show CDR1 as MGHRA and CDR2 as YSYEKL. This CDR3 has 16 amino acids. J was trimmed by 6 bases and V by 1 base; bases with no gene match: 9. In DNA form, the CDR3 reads TGCGCCAGCAGCCAAGCCCCCCTAGCGGGAGCGGGCGAGCAGTACTTC. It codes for CASSQAPLAGAGEQYF.

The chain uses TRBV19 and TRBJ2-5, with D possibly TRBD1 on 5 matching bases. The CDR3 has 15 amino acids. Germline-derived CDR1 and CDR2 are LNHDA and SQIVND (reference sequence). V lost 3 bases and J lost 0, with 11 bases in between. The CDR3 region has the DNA TGTGCCAGTAGTATGGCAGGGTTAGACCAAGAGACCCAGTACTTC. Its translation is CASSMAGLDQETQYF. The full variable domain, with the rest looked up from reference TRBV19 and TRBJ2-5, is DGGITQSPKYLFRKEGQNVTLSCEQNLNHDAMYWYRQDPGQGLRLIYYSQIVNDFQKGDIAEGYSVSREKKESFPLTVTSAQKNPTAFYLCASSMAGLDQETQYFGPGTRLLVL.

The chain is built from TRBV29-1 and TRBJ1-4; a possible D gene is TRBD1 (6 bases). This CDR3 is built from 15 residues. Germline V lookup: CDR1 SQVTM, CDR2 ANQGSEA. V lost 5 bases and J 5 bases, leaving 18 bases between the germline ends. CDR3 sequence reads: CSVLVRQVINEKLFF. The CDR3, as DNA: TGCAGCGTTTTGGTTCGACAGGTGATAAATGAAAAACTGTTTTTT.

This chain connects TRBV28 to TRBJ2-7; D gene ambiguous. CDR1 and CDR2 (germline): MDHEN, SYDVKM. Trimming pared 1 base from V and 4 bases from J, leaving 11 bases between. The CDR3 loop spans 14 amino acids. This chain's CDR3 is CASSLLVSTYEQYF. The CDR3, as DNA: TGTGCCAGCAGTTTATTAGTGTCCACTTACGAGCAGTACTTC.